This TCR beta chain was identified in a study of T cell repertoires in cytomegalovirus infection. On the study more broadly: Public TCR beta signatures provided an indication of both CMV infection and a matching HLA type.

TCRdb re-derived calls from the reads in MiXCR, one entry per CDR3 protein. This sample yields about 740,000 distinct CDR3 sequences, of which less than 40% are seen a single time; under 3.5% belongs to the top ten. From germline, CDR1 is SGHTA and CDR2 FQGNSA. This CDR3 region has 14 residues. V shed 6 bases and J 8 bases; nucleotides not matched to a gene: 8. Sequencing used PBMCs. V and J are TRBV7-2 and TRBJ2-2; TRBD1 agrees at 8 bases. This receptor was taken from a human donor in good health (CMV status not recorded). Some clones in this sample may be carry-over from other donors' samples. The CDR3 sequence is CASSLDREVGELFF. Here the CDR3 DNA reads TGTGCCAGCAGTTTGGACAGGGAGGTGGGGGAGCTGTTTTTT.